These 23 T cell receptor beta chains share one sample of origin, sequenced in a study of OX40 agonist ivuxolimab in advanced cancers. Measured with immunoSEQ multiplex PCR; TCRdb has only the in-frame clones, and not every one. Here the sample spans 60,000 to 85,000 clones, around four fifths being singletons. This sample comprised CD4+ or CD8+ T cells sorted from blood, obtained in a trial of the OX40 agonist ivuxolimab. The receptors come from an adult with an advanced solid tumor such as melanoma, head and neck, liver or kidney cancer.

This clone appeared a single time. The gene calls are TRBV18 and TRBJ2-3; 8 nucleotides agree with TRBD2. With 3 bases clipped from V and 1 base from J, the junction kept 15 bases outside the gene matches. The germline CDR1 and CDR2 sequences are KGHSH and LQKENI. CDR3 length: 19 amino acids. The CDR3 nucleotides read TGTGCCAGCTCACCTCAATCCCCTACTAGCGGAAAGGGCACAGATACGCAGTATTTT. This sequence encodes CASSPQSPTSGKGTDTQYF.

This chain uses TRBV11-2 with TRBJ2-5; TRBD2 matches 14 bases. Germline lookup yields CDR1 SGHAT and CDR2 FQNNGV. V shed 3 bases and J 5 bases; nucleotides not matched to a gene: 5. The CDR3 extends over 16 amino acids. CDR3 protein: CASSFRTSGRSETQYF. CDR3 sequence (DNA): TGTGCCAGCAGCTTCCGGACTAGCGGGAGGTCGGAGACCCAGTACTTC.

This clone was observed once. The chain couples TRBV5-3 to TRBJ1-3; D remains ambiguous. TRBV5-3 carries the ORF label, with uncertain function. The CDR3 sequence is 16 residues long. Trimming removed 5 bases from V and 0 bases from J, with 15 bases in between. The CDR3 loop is CARSHHNGYSGNTIYF. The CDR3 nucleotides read TGTGCCAGAAGTCACCATAACGGTTACTCTGGAAACACCATATATTTT.

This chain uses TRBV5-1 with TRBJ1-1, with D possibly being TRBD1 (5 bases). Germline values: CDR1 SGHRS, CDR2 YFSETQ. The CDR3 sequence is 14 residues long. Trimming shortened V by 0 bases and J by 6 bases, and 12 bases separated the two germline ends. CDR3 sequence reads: CASSLGQSVSEAFF. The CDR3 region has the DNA TGCGCCAGCAGCTTGGGACAGTCGGTCTCTGAAGCTTTCTTT.

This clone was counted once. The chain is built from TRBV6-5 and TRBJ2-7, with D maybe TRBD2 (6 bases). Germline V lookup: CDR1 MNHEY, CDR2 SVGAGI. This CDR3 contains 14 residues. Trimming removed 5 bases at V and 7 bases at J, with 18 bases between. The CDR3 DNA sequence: TGTGCCAGCAGTCCGAACTTGATGGCGGGGGAGCAGTACTTC. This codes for CASSPNLMAGEQYF.

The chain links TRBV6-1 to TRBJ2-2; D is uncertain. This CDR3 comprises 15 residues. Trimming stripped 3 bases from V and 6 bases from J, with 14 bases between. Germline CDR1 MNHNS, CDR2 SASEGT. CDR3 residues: CASSDYAQMAGELFF. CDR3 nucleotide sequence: TGTGCCAGCAGTGATTATGCGCAGATGGCCGGGGAGCTGTTTTTT.

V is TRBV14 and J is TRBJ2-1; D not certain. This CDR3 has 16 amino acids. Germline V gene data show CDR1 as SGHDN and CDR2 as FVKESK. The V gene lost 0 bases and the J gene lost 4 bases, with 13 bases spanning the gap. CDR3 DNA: TGTGCCAGCAGCCAAGAATTAACGGAAAGATACAATGAGCAGTTCTTC. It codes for CASSQELTERYNEQFF.

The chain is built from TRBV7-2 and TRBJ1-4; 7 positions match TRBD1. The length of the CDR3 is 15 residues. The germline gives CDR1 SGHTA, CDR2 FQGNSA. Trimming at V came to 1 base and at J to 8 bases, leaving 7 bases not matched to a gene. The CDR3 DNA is TGTGCCAGCAGCTTAGGAGACAGGGAGTGGGAAAAACTGTTTTTT. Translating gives CASSLGDREWEKLFF.

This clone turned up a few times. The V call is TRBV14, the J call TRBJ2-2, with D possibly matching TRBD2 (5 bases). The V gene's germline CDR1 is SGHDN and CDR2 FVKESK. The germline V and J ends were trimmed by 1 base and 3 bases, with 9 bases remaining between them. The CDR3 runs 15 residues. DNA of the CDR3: TGTGCCAGCAGCCAAGCTAGCACCTACACCGGGGAGCTGTTTTTT. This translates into CASSQASTYTGELFF.

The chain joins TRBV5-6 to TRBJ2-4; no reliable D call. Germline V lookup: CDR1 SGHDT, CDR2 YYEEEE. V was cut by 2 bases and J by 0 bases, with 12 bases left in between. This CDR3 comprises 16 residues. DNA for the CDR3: TGTGCCAGCAGCTTCTCTGTTTCTCGAGCCAAAAACATTCAGTACTTC. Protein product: CASSFSVSRAKNIQYF.

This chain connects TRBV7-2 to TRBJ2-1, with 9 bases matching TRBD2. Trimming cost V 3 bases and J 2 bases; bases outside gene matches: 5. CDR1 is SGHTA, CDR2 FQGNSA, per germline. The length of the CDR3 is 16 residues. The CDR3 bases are TGTGCCAGCAGCTTCCGTGGCGGGGGGGCCTACAATGAGCAGTTCTTC. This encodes CASSFRGGGAYNEQFF.

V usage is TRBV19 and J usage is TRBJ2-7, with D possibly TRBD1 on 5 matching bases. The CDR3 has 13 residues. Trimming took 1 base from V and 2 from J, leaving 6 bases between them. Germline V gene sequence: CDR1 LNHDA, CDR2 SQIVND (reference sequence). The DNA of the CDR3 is TGTGCCAGTAGTATAGGCAGGGCCTACGAGCAGTACTTC. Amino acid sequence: CASSIGRAYEQYF.

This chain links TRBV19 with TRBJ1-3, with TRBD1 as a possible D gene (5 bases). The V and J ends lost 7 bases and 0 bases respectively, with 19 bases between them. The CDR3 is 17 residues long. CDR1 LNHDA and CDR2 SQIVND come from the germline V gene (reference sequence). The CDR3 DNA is TGTGCCAGTAACCCACCATGGGGGACCAGCTCTGGAAACACCATATATTTT. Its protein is CASNPPWGTSSGNTIYF.

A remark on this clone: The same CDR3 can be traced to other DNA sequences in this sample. The CDR3 nucleotides read TGTGCCAGCAGCTTAGGGACAGGTCCCAATGAAAAACTGTTTTTT. It translates to CASSLGTGPNEKLFF. The J gene is TRBJ1-4, the V gene TRBV7-9; 7 bases map to TRBD1. The CDR3 consists of 15 residues. V lost 1 base and J lost 5; bases outside the gene matches: 4. Per germline, CDR1 SEHNR and CDR2 FQNEAQ (reference sequence).

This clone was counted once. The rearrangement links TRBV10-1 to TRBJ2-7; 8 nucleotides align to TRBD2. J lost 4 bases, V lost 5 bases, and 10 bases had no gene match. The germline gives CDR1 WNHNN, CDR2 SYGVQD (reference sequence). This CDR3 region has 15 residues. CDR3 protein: CASSRGEAGAYEQYF. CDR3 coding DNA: TGCGCCAGCAGTAGGGGGGAAGCGGGGGCGTACGAGCAGTACTTC.

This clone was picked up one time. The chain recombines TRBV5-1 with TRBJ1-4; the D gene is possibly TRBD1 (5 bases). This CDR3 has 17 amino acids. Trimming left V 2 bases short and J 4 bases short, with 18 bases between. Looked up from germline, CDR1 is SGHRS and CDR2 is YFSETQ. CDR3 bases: TGCGCCAGCAGCTTTACTACCGGGACGGGACTTAATGAAAAACTGTTTTTT. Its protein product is CASSFTTGTGLNEKLFF.

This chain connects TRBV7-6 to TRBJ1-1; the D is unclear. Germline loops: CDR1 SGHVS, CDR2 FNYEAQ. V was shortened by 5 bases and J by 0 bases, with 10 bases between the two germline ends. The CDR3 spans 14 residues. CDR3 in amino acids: CASSARGLNTEAFF. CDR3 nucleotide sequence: TGTGCCAGCAGCGCACGGGGTCTGAACACTGAAGCTTTCTTT.

The CDR3 sequence is CASSRSLAGAGDTQYF. CDR3 DNA: TGCGCCAGCAGCCGATCACTAGCGGGGGCGGGCGATACGCAGTATTTT. The chain links TRBV4-1 to TRBJ2-3; TRBD2 matches 11 bases. CDR1 MGHRA and CDR2 YSYEKL come from the germline V gene. This CDR3 comprises 16 residues. The V and J ends lost 4 bases and 6 bases, in that order; junction bases with no gene match: 9.

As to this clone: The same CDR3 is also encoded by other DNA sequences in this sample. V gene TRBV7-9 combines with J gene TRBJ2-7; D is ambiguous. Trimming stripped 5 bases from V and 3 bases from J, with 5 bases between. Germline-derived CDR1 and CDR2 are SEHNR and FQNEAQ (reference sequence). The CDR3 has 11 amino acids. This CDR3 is CASSPLYEQYF. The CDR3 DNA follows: TGTGCCAGCAGCCCTCTCTACGAGCAGTACTTC.

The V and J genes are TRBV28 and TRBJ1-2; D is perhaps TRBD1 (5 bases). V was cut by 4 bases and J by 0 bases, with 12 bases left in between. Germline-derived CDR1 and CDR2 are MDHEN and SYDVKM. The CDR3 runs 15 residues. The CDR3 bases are TGTGCCAGCAGTTGGGGCGGTTCTTCTAACTATGGCTACACCTTC. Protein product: CASSWGGSSNYGYTF.

CDR3 bases: TGTGCCAGCAGCTTCTCAGGGCACAACACTGAAGCTTTCTTT. This sequence encodes CASSFSGHNTEAFF. The genes are TRBV7-6 and TRBJ1-1; a weak D match, TRBD1 (5 bases). Trimming shortened V by 3 bases and J by 2 bases, and 10 bases separated the two germline ends. The CDR3 runs to 14 residues. In germline, CDR1 is SGHVS, CDR2 FNYEAQ.

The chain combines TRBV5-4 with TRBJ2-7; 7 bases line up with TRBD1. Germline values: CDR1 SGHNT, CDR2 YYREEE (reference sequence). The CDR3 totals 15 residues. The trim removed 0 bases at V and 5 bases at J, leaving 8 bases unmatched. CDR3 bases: TGTGCCAGCAGCTTGGCCGGGACAGCTATGGACGAGCAGTACTTC. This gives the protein CASSLAGTAMDEQYF. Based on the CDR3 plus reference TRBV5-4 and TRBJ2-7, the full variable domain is ETGVTQSPTHLIKTRGQQVTLRCSSQSGHNTVSWYQQALGQGPQFIFQYYREEENGRGNFPPRFSGLQFPNYSSELNVNALELDDSALYLCASSLAGTAMDEQYFGPGTRLTVT.

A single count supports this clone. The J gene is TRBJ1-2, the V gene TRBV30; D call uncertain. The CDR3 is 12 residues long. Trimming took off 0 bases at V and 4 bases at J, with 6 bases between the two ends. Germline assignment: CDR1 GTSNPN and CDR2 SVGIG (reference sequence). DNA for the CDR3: TGTGCCTGGAGTGTAAACTTCTATGGCTACACCTTC. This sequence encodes CAWSVNFYGYTF. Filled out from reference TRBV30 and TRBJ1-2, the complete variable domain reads SQTIHQWPATLVQPVGSPLSLECTVEGTSNPNLYWYRQAAGRGLQLLFYSVGIGQISSEVPQNLSASRPQDRQFILSSKKLLLSDSGFYLCAWSVNFYGYTFGSGTRLTVV.